The 11 T cell receptor beta chains given below trace back to one sample, sequenced in a study of T cells in Graves' hyperthyroidism and ophthalmopathy. The source material, RNA transcripts, was used to amplify TCR beta CDR3 regions. During a first-round RT-PCR of the TCR CDR3, the HTBI primer set was used. MiXCR, run by TCRdb on the multiplex PCR reads, gives a single entry per CDR3 protein. The sample holds 380,000 or so distinct CDR3 sequences; over 11% are singletons and the top ten take under 30%. Material for sequencing was blood. These receptors were taken from a woman aged 25 to 39 with Graves' hyperthyroidism.

Of note for this clonotype: This may be a read error, as it is one base from a much larger clone. The CDR3 ends on some other residue instead of the conserved phenylalanine or tryptophan, so this is likely a read error. The rearrangement links TRBV6-4 to TRBJ2-7; 10 nucleotides align to TRBD2. V was pared by 2 bases and J by 3 bases, with 13 bases of the junction left unmatched. CDR3 length equals 18 residues. Germline-derived CDR1 and CDR2 are MRHNA and SNTAGT. Here the CDR3 reads CASSDHPSRTSGFYEQYL. The CDR3 DNA sequence: TGTGCCAGCAGTGACCACCCCTCCCGGACTAGCGGTTTCTACGAGCAGTACCTC.

At least ten counts were recorded for this clonotype. V is TRBV6-2 or TRBV6-3 and J is TRBJ2-3; either TRBD1 or TRBD2 may fit D (5 bases each). Per germline, CDR1 MNHEY and CDR2 SVGEGT. This CDR3 spans 14 amino acids. The V and J ends lost 7 bases and 0 bases respectively, with 11 bases between them. The CDR3 nucleotides read TGTGCCAGCACCACGTGGGGGAGCACAGATACGCAGTATTTT. Translation: CASTTWGSTDTQYF.

The chain has TRBV10-3 and TRBJ2-3; D is possibly TRBD1 or TRBD2 (5 bases each). The germline CDR1 and CDR2 sequences are ENHRY and SYGVKD. Between the trimmed V and J ends, which lost 4 bases and 6 bases, there was a span of 17 bases. This CDR3 is 15 amino acids long. CDR3 sequence: CAISGGLEVPDTQYF. As DNA, the CDR3 is TGTGCCATCAGTGGGGGCTTGGAGGTCCCTGATACGCAGTATTTT.

This clonotype was seen only a few times. The chain couples TRBV9 to TRBJ1-2; D ambiguous. Germline lookup yields CDR1 SGDLS and CDR2 YYNGEE. The CDR3 length is 16 residues. V lost 0 bases and J lost 3, with 15 bases in between. The CDR3 DNA sequence: TGTGCCAGCAGCGTAGGAGGAGGGATAAGGGACTATGGCTACACCTTC. Residues: CASSVGGGIRDYGYTF.

This clonotype was seen ten or more times. V usage is TRBV28 and J usage is TRBJ1-2; D unclear. Germline V CDR1 and CDR2: MDHEN, SYDVKM. This CDR3 comprises 13 residues. V lost 2 bases and J 8 bases, leaving 12 bases between the germline ends. The CDR3 region is CASSLTRIKGYTF. For the CDR3, the DNA is TGTGCCAGCAGTTTAACCAGAATCAAAGGCTACACCTTC.

This clonotype has only a few counts. This rearrangement joins TRBV5-5 to TRBJ2-1; D is undetermined. The CDR3 runs to 11 residues. V lost 4 bases and J 8 bases, leaving 7 bases between the germline ends. From germline, CDR1 is SGHKS and CDR2 YYEKEE (reference sequence). The CDR3, as DNA: TGTGCCAGCAGCCTTCTCCATGAGCAGTTCTTC. Encoded protein: CASSLLHEQFF.

Ten or more counts support this clonotype. V and J are TRBV10-2 and TRBJ2-5, with D maybe TRBD2 (5 bases). Per the germline V gene, CDR1 is WSHSY and CDR2 is SAAADI. V was trimmed by 5 bases and J by 5 bases, leaving 18 bases between them. The CDR3 runs to 15 residues. CDR3 protein: CASSFTDGGWETQYF. CDR3 bases: TGCGCCAGCAGTTTTACCGACGGCGGGTGGGAGACCCAGTACTTC.

This clonotype was observed many times. J is TRBJ2-7 and V is TRBV13; D unresolved. V lost 5 bases and J 5 bases, leaving 25 bases between the germline ends. This CDR3 contains 17 residues. The germline V gene has CDR1 PRHDT and CDR2 FYEKMQ (reference sequence). CDR3 protein: CASSPNRGALPIHEQYF. The DNA for the CDR3 is TGTGCCAGCAGCCCCAACCGCGGTGCCCTTCCGATCCACGAGCAGTACTTC.

At least ten counts were recorded for this clonotype. The chain links TRBV2 to TRBJ2-5; D not resolved. Germline CDR1 reads SNHLY; CDR2 reads FYNNEI. This CDR3 is built from 15 residues. Trimming took off 0 bases at V and 2 bases at J, with 10 bases between the two ends. The CDR3 coding sequence is TGTGCCAGCAGTGAAGCTTGGGGTGGGCAAGAGACCCAGTACTTC. Protein product: CASSEAWGGQETQYF.

This clonotype was detected a few times. This chain connects TRBV30 to TRBJ2-7, with a weak D call TRBD1 (5 bases). The CDR3 is 14 residues long. Germline CDR1 reads GTSNPN; CDR2 reads SVGIG (reference sequence). V gave up 2 bases and J gave up 2 bases, with 13 bases separating them. The CDR3 bases are TGTGCCTGGAGTCAATCCCTAGGGGCCTACGAGCAGTACTTC. It codes for CAWSQSLGAYEQYF.

This clonotype appeared many times. This chain uses TRBV7-3 with TRBJ2-3; TRBD2 aligns across 7 bases. The CDR3 is 14 amino acids. Germline CDR1 SGHTA, CDR2 FQGTGA. V was pared by 5 bases and J by 1 base, with 3 bases of the junction left unmatched. CDR3 sequence reads: CASSASGGTDTQYF. The DNA of the CDR3 is TGTGCCAGCAGCGCTAGCGGAGGCACAGATACGCAGTATTTT.